This note documents a single T cell receptor (beta chain) sequence. Since no conserved phenylalanine or tryptophan closes the CDR3, a read error is the likely cause. The DNA is left out, because the CDR3 cannot be placed on it with certainty; the CDR3 is given as TCRdb lists it. The source of the sample is a study of control samples from healthy donors and cancer patients. Here immunoSEQ multiplex PCR was the method, and the copy in TCRdb shows in-frame clones only, minus some. The table shows about 140,000 clones, with more than 80% occurring only once. A total of 13 residues make up the CDR3, ends included. The germline gives CDR1 MNHNS, CDR2 SASEGT.

The source of this sequence is a man aged 18 to 30 in good health. V usage is TRBV6-1 and J usage is TRBJ1-4; the D call in the table, TRBD1, was not verified against the DNA. The material sequenced was blood. The CDR3 sequence is CASSETRGQGALS.